The rows below give T cell receptor beta chains drawn from one sample of a study of control samples from healthy donors and cancer patients. The protocol was immunoSEQ multiplex PCR, while the TCRdb copy is restricted to in-frame clones and leaves out a portion. The profile shows tens of thousands of clones, 85% to 90% of them singletons. Sequencing was performed on blood. The source of these receptors is a woman aged 50 to 65 in good health. Each CDR3 is given with its conserved first and last residue. A D gene is named only where the DNA matches it firmly. Where a row states a size, it is once, few, many or the class of an expanded clone; other rows omit it.

>.|.|TRBV25-1|TRBJ1-6
CASSPQGYNSPLHF
TGTGCCAGCAGTCCTCAGGGATATAATTCACCCCTCCACTTT
>TRBD1|.|TRBV5-6|TRBJ1-1
CASRFTPGGWGTEAFF
TGTGCCAGCAGATTTACCCCAGGGGGCTGGGGCACTGAAGCTTTCTTT
>TRBD1|.|TRBV7-9|TRBJ1-4
CASSLTGGTTTNEKLFF
TGTGCCAGCAGTTTGACAGGGGGGACAACAACTAATGAAAAACTGTTTTTT
>TRBD1|.|TRBV6-2/TRBV6-3|TRBJ1-3
CASSARQGTKDTIYF
TGTGCCAGCAGTGCCCGACAGGGGACGAAGGACACCATATATTTT
>.|.|TRBV11-2|TRBJ1-1
CASSPYEGGYTEAFF
TGTGCCAGCAGCCCCTACGAGGGGGGGTACACTGAAGCTTTCTTT
>.|.|TRBV19|TRBJ2-3
CASSDRDLATDTQYF
TGTGCCAGTAGCGACCGGGACTTAGCCACAGATACGCAGTATTTT
>.|.|TRBV4-3|TRBJ1-6
CASSPGGGVSSPLHF
TGCGCCAGCAGCCCTGGGGGAGGGGTGAGTTCACCCCTCCACTTT
>TRBD1|.|TRBV29-1|TRBJ2-5
CSADRGQETQYF
TGCAGCGCTGACAGGGGACAAGAGACCCAGTACTTC
>TRBD2|.|TRBV4-2|TRBJ2-1
CASSQDFERGGAEQFF
TGTGCCAGCAGCCAAGATTTCGAGCGGGGGGGCGCTGAGCAGTTCTTC
>.|.|TRBV28|TRBJ2-7
CASRQAHRAPYEQYF
TGTGCCAGCAGACAAGCCCACAGGGCCCCCTACGAGCAGTACTTC
>.|.|TRBV6-5|TRBJ2-3
CASSYSAGPGTDTQYF
TGTGCCAGCAGTTACTCGGCGGGGCCTGGCACAGATACGCAGTATTTT
>.|.|TRBV6-5|TRBJ1-4
CASSYSSADNEKLFF
TGTGCCAGCAGTTACTCGAGTGCAGATAATGAAAAACTGTTTTTT
>TRBD1|.|TRBV2|TRBJ2-7
CASSLTTGTGAEQYF
TGTGCCAGCAGCCTTACTACCGGGACAGGGGCCGAGCAGTACTTC
>TRBD1|.|TRBV28|TRBJ2-1
CASSFGQGAGDHEQFF
TGTGCCAGCAGTTTCGGACAGGGGGCGGGGGACCATGAGCAGTTCTTC
>.|.|TRBV4-2|TRBJ1-1
CASSQTNTEAFF
TGTGCCAGCAGCCAAACGAACACTGAAGCTTTCTTT
>TRBD1|.|TRBV24-1|TRBJ2-4
CATSDSTGDKAKNIQYF
TGTGCCACCAGTGATTCGACAGGGGATAAGGCCAAAAACATTCAGTACTTC
>.|once|TRBV7-2|TRBJ1-5
CASSVSRDSNQPQHF
TGTGCCAGCAGCGTAAGCCGGGACAGCAATCAGCCCCAGCATTTT
>.|.|TRBV12-3/TRBV12-4|TRBJ1-1
CASSGTREGEAFF
TGTGCCAGCAGTGGAACCCGCGAGGGTGAAGCTTTCTTT
>.|.|TRBV2|TRBJ2-5
CASKPGAPQETQYF
TGTGCCAGCAAACCGGGCGCTCCCCAAGAGACCCAGTACTTC
>.|.|TRBV28|TRBJ1-1
CASSFLQGRGNTEAFF
TGTGCCAGCAGTTTTCTACAGGGTCGGGGTAACACTGAAGCTTTCTTT
>TRBD1|.|TRBV6-2/TRBV6-3|TRBJ1-1
CASSPGQGGTEAFF
TGTGCCAGCAGTCCGGGACAGGGAGGGACTGAAGCTTTCTTT
>TRBD1|.|TRBV7-2|TRBJ1-1
CASSIDRGRGGTEAFF
TGTGCCAGCAGCATCGACAGGGGTCGGGGAGGAACTGAAGCTTTCTTT
>TRBD2|.|TRBV19|TRBJ2-1
CASSTRPSGRGEQFF
TGTGCCAGTAGTACGAGGCCCAGCGGGAGAGGTGAGCAGTTCTTC
>.|.|TRBV6-2/TRBV6-3|TRBJ1-2
CASSYSGGIYGHTF
TGTGCCAGCAGTTACTCGGGAGGCATCTATGGCCACACCTTC